What follows are 13 T cell receptor beta chains derived from one specimen sequenced in a study of Tregs in tolerant kidney transplant recipients. The assay was immunoSEQ multiplex PCR, and TCRdb's table has in-frame clones only and misses some. This table has tens of thousands of clones, less than 95% appearing once. The sample taken for sequencing was Tregs from blood. The receptors stem from a human donor in good health.

J is TRBJ1-6 and V is TRBV5-1; 8 nucleotides match TRBD1. J gave up 3 bases and V 10 bases, and 3 bases lay outside the gene matches. The CDR3 extends over 13 amino acids. Germline CDR1 is SGHRS and CDR2 is YFSETQ. The chain's CDR3 is CASQGDYNSPLHF. As DNA, the CDR3 is TGCGCCTCACAGGGGGACTATAATTCACCCCTCCACTTT. Full variable domain (rest looked up from reference TRBV5-1 and TRBJ1-6): KAGVTQTPRYLIKTRGQQVTLSCSPISGHRSVSWYQQTPGQGLQFLFEYFSETQRNKGNFPGRFSGRQFSNSRSEMNVSTLELGDSALYLCASQGDYNSPLHFGNGTRLTVT.

The gene calls are TRBV27 and TRBJ2-3; D remains unclear. The CDR3 consists of 13 residues. V lost 3 bases to trimming and J lost 7 bases, with 11 bases between them. Germline V gene lookup returns CDR1 MNHEY and CDR2 SMNVEV (reference sequence). The CDR3 reads CASSFTGRHTQYF. CDR3 coding DNA: TGTGCCAGCAGTTTTACCGGGCGGCATACGCAGTATTTT.

The genes are TRBV18 and TRBJ2-3; D might be TRBD2 (6 bases). Germline CDR1 is KGHSH and CDR2 is LQKENI. The CDR3 is made up of 15 amino acids. Trimming left V 6 bases short and J 3 bases short, with 16 bases between. The CDR3 protein is CASSLGGGRTDTQYF. DNA for the CDR3: TGTGCCAGCTCTCTAGGTGGAGGGAGAACAGATACGCAGTATTTT. The full variable domain, with the rest looked up from reference TRBV18 and TRBJ2-3, is NAGVMQNPRHLVRRRGQEARLRCSPMKGHSHVYWYRQLPEEGLKFMVYLQKENIIDESGMPKERFSAEFPKEGPSILRIQQVVRGDSAAYFCASSLGGGRTDTQYFGPGTRLTVL.

The chain links TRBV9 to TRBJ2-5; 7 bases agree with TRBD1. The CDR3 runs to 16 residues. The J segment lost 4 bases and the V segment lost 0 bases, leaving 9 bases of the junction unmatched. Looked up from germline, CDR1 is SGDLS and CDR2 is YYNGEE. In DNA form, the CDR3 reads TGTGCCAGCAGCGTAGGGACAGGCCCGGTGGGAGAGACCCAGTACTTC. Encoded protein: CASSVGTGPVGETQYF.

V gene TRBV5-4 combines with J gene TRBJ2-2; TRBD2 matches at 11 bases. CDR1 and CDR2 from the germline V gene are SGHNT and YYREEE (reference sequence). J was trimmed by 2 bases and V by 4 bases; bases with no gene match: 10. The CDR3 contains 18 residues. CDR3 region: CASSPRRTSGPNTGELFF. CDR3 in DNA: TGTGCCAGCAGCCCTCGTAGGACTAGCGGGCCAAACACCGGGGAGCTGTTTTTT.

This chain joins TRBV18 and TRBJ2-2; D is undetermined. CDR1 and CDR2 from the germline V gene are KGHSH and LQKENI. V was shortened by 0 bases and J by 5 bases, with 10 bases between the two germline ends. The CDR3 runs 15 residues. CDR3 nucleotides: TGTGCCAGCTCACCACCGATAGCTGTGACCGGGGAGCTGTTTTTT. Its protein is CASSPPIAVTGELFF. The variable domain in full, completed from reference TRBV18 and TRBJ2-2, reads NAGVMQNPRHLVRRRGQEARLRCSPMKGHSHVYWYRQLPEEGLKFMVYLQKENIIDESGMPKERFSAEFPKEGPSILRIQQVVRGDSAAYFCASSPPIAVTGELFFGEGSRLTVL.

The chain links TRBV10-2 to TRBJ2-3, with unresolved D. V was pared by 7 bases and J by 0 bases, with 5 bases between. Germline-derived CDR1 and CDR2 are WSHSY and SAAADI. This CDR3 is built from 12 residues. The CDR3 spells CASTRSTDTQYF. For the CDR3, the DNA is TGCGCCAGCACTCGGAGCACAGATACGCAGTATTTT.

CDR3 protein: CASSLGPQMYSPLHF. In DNA, the CDR3 is TGTGCCAGCAGCTTGGGGCCTCAAATGTATTCACCCCTCCACTTT. This rearrangement joins TRBV5-8 to TRBJ1-6; D not certain. The germline V gene encodes CDR1 SGHTS and CDR2 YDEGEE. Trimming took 0 bases from V and 8 from J, leaving 12 bases between them. The CDR3 runs 15 residues.

V gene TRBV27 combines with J gene TRBJ2-1; 9 bases match TRBD1. CDR1 is MNHEY and CDR2 is SMNVEV in the germline V gene (reference sequence). This CDR3 is 15 amino acids long. V lost 5 bases to trimming and J lost 12 bases; unmatched junction nucleotides: 14. As DNA, the CDR3 is TGTGCCAGCAGTCTCGTCCCGGGACAGGGACGGGGGCAGTTCTTC. It encodes CASSLVPGQGRGQFF.

The V call is TRBV5-1, the J call TRBJ1-6; D may be TRBD1 (6 bases). In germline, CDR1 is SGHRS, CDR2 YFSETQ. The CDR3 totals 18 residues. The V end lost 0 bases, the J end lost 6 bases, and 19 bases lay between the germline ends. The CDR3 DNA sequence: TGCGCCAGCAGCTTGGGGCGGACAGCCTCAGCCCCTAATTCACCCCTCCACTTT. Translated: CASSLGRTASAPNSPLHF.

This clone appeared once. This chain joins TRBV7-2 and TRBJ2-3; D might be TRBD1 (5 bases). Trimming shortened V by 3 bases and J by 2 bases, and 12 bases separated the two germline ends. This CDR3 is 15 amino acids long. The germline gives CDR1 SGHTA, CDR2 FQGNSA. The CDR3 DNA is TGTGCCAGCAGCTTCAAGTGGGGCCCCACAGATACGCAGTATTTT. Encoded protein: CASSFKWGPTDTQYF. Based on the CDR3 plus reference TRBV7-2 and TRBJ2-3, the full variable domain is GAGVSQSPSNKVTEKGKDVELRCDPISGHTALYWYRQSLGQGLEFLIYFQGNSAPDKSGLPSDRFSAERTGGSVSTLTIQRTQQEDSAVYLCASSFKWGPTDTQYFGPGTRLTVL.

This clone was picked up one time. The V gene is TRBV10-3, the J gene TRBJ2-1; TRBD2 matches at 16 bases. With V trimmed by 4 bases and J by 7 bases, 4 bases remained unmatched. The CDR3 contains 16 residues. CDR1 is ENHRY, CDR2 SYGVKD, per germline. CDR3 sequence (DNA): TGTGCCATCAGTGGGTCGGGACTAGCGGGGGGGAATGAGCAGTTCTTC. This encodes CAISGSGLAGGNEQFF.

V is TRBV13 and J is TRBJ2-1, with 9 positions matching TRBD1. The V segment lost 5 bases and the J segment 6 bases; nucleotides outside the gene matches: 20. The CDR3 sequence is 19 residues long. The germline V gene encodes CDR1 PRHDT and CDR2 FYEKMQ (reference sequence). CDR3 protein: CASSPRGTGFREAGNEQFF. The CDR3 DNA reads TGTGCCAGCAGCCCGCGAGGGACAGGGTTTAGGGAAGCCGGCAATGAGCAGTTCTTC. The entire variable domain, with the rest obtained from reference TRBV13 and TRBJ2-1, is as follows: AAGVIQSPRHLIKEKRETATLKCYPIPRHDTVYWYQQGPGQDPQFLISFYEKMQSDKGSIPDRFSAQQFSDYHSELNMSSLELGDSALYFCASSPRGTGFREAGNEQFFGPGTRLTVL.